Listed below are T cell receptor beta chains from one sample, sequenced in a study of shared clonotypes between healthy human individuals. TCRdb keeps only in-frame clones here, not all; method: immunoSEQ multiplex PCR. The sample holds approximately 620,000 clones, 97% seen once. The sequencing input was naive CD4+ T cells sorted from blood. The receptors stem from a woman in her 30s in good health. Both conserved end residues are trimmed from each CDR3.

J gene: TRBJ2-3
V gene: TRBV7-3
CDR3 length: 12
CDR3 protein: ASSPLTGTDTQY

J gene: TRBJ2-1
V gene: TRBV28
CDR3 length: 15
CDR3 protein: ASSLSGGRAARNEQF

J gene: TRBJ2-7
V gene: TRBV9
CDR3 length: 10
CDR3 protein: ASQGSTYEQY

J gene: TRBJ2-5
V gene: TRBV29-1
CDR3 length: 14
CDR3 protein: SVGPAPARNQETQY

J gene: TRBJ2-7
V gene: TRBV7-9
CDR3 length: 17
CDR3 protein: ASSHYSRGLQNSSYEQY

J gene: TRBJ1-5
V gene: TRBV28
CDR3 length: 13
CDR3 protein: ASSPSGVHNQPQH

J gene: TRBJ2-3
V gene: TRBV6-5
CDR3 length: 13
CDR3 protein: ASSPQGLTGDTQY

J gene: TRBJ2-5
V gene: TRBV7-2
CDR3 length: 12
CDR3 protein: ASSLALVGETQY

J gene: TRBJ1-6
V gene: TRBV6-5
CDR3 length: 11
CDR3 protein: ASSYDTNRPLH

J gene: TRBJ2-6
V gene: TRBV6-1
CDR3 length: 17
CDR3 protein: ASSVRQGFFSGGANVLT

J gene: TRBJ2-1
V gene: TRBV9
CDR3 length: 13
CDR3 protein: ASSSGLAVYNEQF

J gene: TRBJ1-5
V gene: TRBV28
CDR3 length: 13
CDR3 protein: ASSQMTRGHQPQH

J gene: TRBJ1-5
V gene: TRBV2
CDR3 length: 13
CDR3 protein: ASSEVQGFNQPQH

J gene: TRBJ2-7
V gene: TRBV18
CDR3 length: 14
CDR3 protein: ASSPLSGTVSYEQY

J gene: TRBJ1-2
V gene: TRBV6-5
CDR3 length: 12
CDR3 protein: ASSYDREGWGYT

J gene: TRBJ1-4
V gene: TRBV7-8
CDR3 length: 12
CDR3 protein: ASSSSRSNEKLF

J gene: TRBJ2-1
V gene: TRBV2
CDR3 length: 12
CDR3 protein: ASSSGSPGDEQF

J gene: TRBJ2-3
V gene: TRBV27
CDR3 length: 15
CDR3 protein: ASSLKRLTTGTDTQY

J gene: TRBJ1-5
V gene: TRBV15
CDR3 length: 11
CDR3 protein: ATSRDPDRPQH

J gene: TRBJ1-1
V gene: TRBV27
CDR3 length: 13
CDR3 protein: ASSLRGQLNTEAF

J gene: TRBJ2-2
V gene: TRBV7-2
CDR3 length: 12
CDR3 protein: ASSYIGGSGELF

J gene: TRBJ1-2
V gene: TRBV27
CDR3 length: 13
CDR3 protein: ASSLSPGSTYGYT

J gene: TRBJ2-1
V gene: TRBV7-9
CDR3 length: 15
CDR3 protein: ASSSQLGTSGSHEQF

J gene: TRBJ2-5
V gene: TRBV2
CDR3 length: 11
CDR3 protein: ASSGGGETTQY

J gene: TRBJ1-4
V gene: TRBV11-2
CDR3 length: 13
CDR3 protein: ASSLDKGRGEKLF

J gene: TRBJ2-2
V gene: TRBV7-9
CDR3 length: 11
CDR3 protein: ASSRDAPGELF

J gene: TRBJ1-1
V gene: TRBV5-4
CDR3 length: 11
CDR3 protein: ASSLGLRGEAF

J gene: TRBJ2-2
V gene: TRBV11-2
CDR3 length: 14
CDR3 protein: ASSRTSGRNTGELF

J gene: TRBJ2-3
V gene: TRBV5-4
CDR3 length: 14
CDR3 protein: ASSLSKREGTDTQY

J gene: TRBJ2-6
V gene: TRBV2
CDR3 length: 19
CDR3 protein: ASSHIPLGQGFGSGANVLT

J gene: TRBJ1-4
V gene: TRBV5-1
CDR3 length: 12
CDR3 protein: ASSRYATNEKLF

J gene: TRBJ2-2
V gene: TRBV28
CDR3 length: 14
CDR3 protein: ASRSPGTSNGGELF

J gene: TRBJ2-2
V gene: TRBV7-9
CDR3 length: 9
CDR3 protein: ARKTDGELF

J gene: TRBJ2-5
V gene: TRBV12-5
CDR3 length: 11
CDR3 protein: ASGESFNETQY

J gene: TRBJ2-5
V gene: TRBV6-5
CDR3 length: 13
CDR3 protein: ASRLSPGARETQY

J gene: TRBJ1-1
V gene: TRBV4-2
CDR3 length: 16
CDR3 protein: ASSPSEESPNLRGEAF

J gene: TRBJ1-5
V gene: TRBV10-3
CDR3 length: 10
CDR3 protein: AISGEDQPQH

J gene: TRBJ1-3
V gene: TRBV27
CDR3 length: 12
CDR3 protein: ASSLAGSGNTIY

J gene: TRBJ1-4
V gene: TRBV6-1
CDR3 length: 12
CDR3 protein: ASSPAPTNEKLF

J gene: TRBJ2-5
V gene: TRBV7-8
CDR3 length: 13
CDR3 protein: ASSSSGGAGETQY